Below are 21 T cell receptor beta chains sequenced from a single sample in a study of cytomegalovirus exposure and HLA in healthy donors. 60 Vbeta and 13 Jbeta primers were used in PCR. TCRdb's copy holds only in-frame clones and misses some; the assay was immunoSEQ multiplex PCR. The table records some 170,000 clones, 82% of them present only once. Material for sequencing was PBMCs. The receptors come from a girl aged 2 to 10 in good health and CMV-seropositive.

The chain is built from TRBV9 and TRBJ1-5; 8 positions match TRBD1. The CDR3 length is 15 residues. V was clipped by 5 bases and J by 6 bases; unmatched bases: 10. Germline CDR1 and CDR2: SGDLS and YYNGEE. This CDR3 is CASSTDREESQPQHF. The CDR3 coding sequence is TGTGCCAGCAGTACGGACAGGGAGGAAAGTCAGCCCCAGCATTTT.

J is TRBJ1-1 and V is TRBV30; D perhaps matches TRBD1 (5 bases). The CDR3 loop spans 12 amino acids. With 3 bases removed from V and 6 bases from J, the gap between germline ends came to 11 bases. The V gene's germline CDR1 is GTSNPN and CDR2 SVGIG (reference sequence). This CDR3 reads CAWSEGVSEAFF. The CDR3 DNA is TGTGCCTGGAGCGAAGGGGTTTCTGAAGCTTTCTTT.

The CDR3 here is CASSLGRRETQYF. The CDR3 DNA is TGTGCCAGCAGCTTGGGGCGACGGGAGACCCAGTACTTC. The chain is built from TRBV7-3 and TRBJ2-5; the D gene is possibly TRBD1 (5 bases). The CDR3 is 13 amino acids. The germline V gene has CDR1 SGHTA and CDR2 FQGTGA. V was shortened by 3 bases and J by 5 bases, with 10 bases between the two germline ends.

The genes are TRBV4-2 and TRBJ2-6; 10 bases map to TRBD2. This CDR3 is built from 19 residues. After removal of 4 bases from V and 3 bases from J, the junction contained 12 bases not matched to a gene. Germline V CDR1 and CDR2: LGHNA, YNFKEQ. In nucleotides, the CDR3 is TGTGCCAGCAGCCTCCGGGGTCTAGCGGGAGAGAATGGGGCCAACGTCCTGACTTTC. Translation: CASSLRGLAGENGANVLTF.

V usage is TRBV19 and J usage is TRBJ2-2; 8 nucleotides align to TRBD1. This CDR3 is 13 amino acids long. J was trimmed by 6 bases and V by 5 bases; bases with no gene match: 2. Germline CDR1 is LNHDA and CDR2 is SQIVND (reference sequence). The CDR3 DNA sequence: TGTGCCAGTAGTGTGGACAGGGCCGGGGAGCTGTTTTTT. Translation: CASSVDRAGELFF.

This chain connects TRBV5-4 to TRBJ2-5, with 14 positions matching TRBD2. After removal of 4 bases from V and 5 bases from J, the junction contained 10 bases not matched to a gene. There are 17 residues in the CDR3. Looked up from germline, CDR1 is SGHNT and CDR2 is YYREEE (reference sequence). The CDR3 coding sequence is TGTGCCAGCAGCCCAGGGGGACTAGCGGGAGAGAGGGAGACCCAGTACTTC. Translation gives CASSPGGLAGERETQYF.

The chain combines TRBV4-2 with TRBJ1-1, with D maybe TRBD1 (6 bases). The germline CDR1 and CDR2 sequences are LGHNA and YNFKEQ. The CDR3 sequence is 14 residues long. V lost 4 bases and J lost 1, with 10 bases in between. DNA for the CDR3: TGTGCCAGCAGCCCTCCGACAGGGAACACTGAAGCTTTCTTT. It specifies CASSPPTGNTEAFF.

The chain couples TRBV9 to TRBJ2-7; D is uncertain. The germline CDR1 and CDR2 sequences are SGDLS and YYNGEE. Between the trimmed V and J ends, which lost 0 bases and 7 bases, there was a span of 11 bases. The length of the CDR3 is 13 residues. Written as DNA, the CDR3 is TGTGCCAGCAGCGTAGTCTTGGGCGAGGAGCAGTACTTC. It translates to CASSVVLGEEQYF.

This chain uses TRBV28 with TRBJ1-4, with TRBD1 as a possible D gene (6 bases). This CDR3 is 16 amino acids long. Germline assignment: CDR1 MDHEN and CDR2 SYDVKM. V was shortened by 2 bases and J by 6 bases, with 16 bases between the two germline ends. Here the CDR3 reads CASSLIGTKGDEKLFF. The CDR3 nucleotides are TGTGCCAGCAGTTTAATTGGGACGAAGGGGGATGAAAAACTGTTTTTT.

This chain joins TRBV30 and TRBJ2-2; D not resolved. There are 13 residues in the CDR3. Trimming left V 4 bases short and J 2 bases short, with 8 bases between. Germline V gene data show CDR1 as GTSNPN and CDR2 as SVGIG (reference sequence). The DNA for the CDR3 is TGTGCCTGGAAAACAACCAACACCGGGGAGCTGTTTTTT. Protein: CAWKTTNTGELFF.

This clone was seen more than once but under ten times. This chain joins TRBV6-4 and TRBJ2-1; TRBD1 matches at 7 bases. The CDR3 is 15 residues long. V shed 3 bases and J 2 bases; nucleotides not matched to a gene: 4. Germline-derived CDR1 and CDR2 are MRHNA and SNTAGT. CDR3 in amino acids: CASSEGQGAYNEQFF. In nucleotides, the CDR3 is TGTGCCAGCAGTGAGGGGCAGGGGGCCTACAATGAGCAGTTCTTC.

The chain joins TRBV10-2 to TRBJ2-7; 9 bases align to TRBD2. There are 15 residues in the CDR3. V dropped 1 base and J dropped 8; count of bases not matched to a gene: 9. Per germline, CDR1 WSHSY and CDR2 SAAADI. As DNA, the CDR3 is TGCGCCAGCAGTGAGTACGGGACTAGCCCCAACCAGCAGTACTTC. It yields the protein CASSEYGTSPNQQYF.

This clone has more than one count but fewer than ten. The rearrangement joins TRBV4-2 to TRBJ1-1; 9 bases are a match to TRBD1. V shed 2 bases, J shed 1 base, and the junction held 11 bases outside the gene matches. Germline CDR1 is LGHNA and CDR2 is YNFKEQ. The CDR3 length is 18 residues. The CDR3 DNA is TGTGCCAGCAGCCAAAGAGTTACAGGGGGCATACGGAACACTGAAGCTTTCTTT. It yields the protein CASSQRVTGGIRNTEAFF.

The V and J genes are TRBV5-1 and TRBJ1-1; maybe TRBD1 (6 bases). The V and J ends lost 6 bases and 2 bases respectively, with 14 bases between them. CDR3 length equals 14 residues. The germline CDR1 and CDR2 sequences are SGHRS and YFSETQ. The CDR3 is CASTWGQANTEAFF. Here the CDR3 DNA reads TGCGCCAGCACCTGGGGGCAGGCCAACACTGAAGCTTTCTTT. Looking up the rest from reference TRBV5-1 and TRBJ1-1 gives the full variable domain: KAGVTQTPRYLIKTRGQQVTLSCSPISGHRSVSWYQQTPGQGLQFLFEYFSETQRNKGNFPGRFSGRQFSNSRSEMNVSTLELGDSALYLCASTWGQANTEAFFGQGTRLTVV.

The DNA for the CDR3 is TGTGCCAGCAGTTCAGCCCCCCCCGGGACAGTAAACACTGAAGCTTTCTTT. This codes for CASSSAPPGTVNTEAFF. The chain uses TRBV27 and TRBJ1-1; 7 bases line up with TRBD1. The germline V gene encodes CDR1 MNHEY and CDR2 SMNVEV (reference sequence). CDR3 length equals 17 residues. The junction had 13 bases not matched to a gene; V was cut back by 4 bases and J by 2 bases.

The chain uses TRBV5-1 and TRBJ1-3; D is unresolved. V lost 4 bases and J 0 bases, leaving 11 bases between the germline ends. The CDR3 is 15 amino acids. Germline CDR1 and CDR2: SGHRS and YFSETQ. In nucleotides, the CDR3 is TGCGCCAGCAGCCCCGGCGGAGACTCTGGAAACACCATATATTTT. Translation gives CASSPGGDSGNTIYF.

The chain joins TRBV4-1 to TRBJ2-1; a weak D match, TRBD2 (6 bases). From germline, CDR1 is MGHRA and CDR2 YSYEKL. V lost 1 base, J lost 8 bases, and 15 bases lay in between. CDR3 length: 15 amino acids. CDR3 sequence: CASSQVNLGEDEQFF. For the CDR3, the DNA is TGCGCCAGCAGCCAAGTAAATTTAGGGGAGGATGAGCAGTTCTTC.

In this sample, this clone turned up a few times. The chain links TRBV30 to TRBJ2-2, with a possible D match to TRBD2 (5 bases). There are 16 residues in the CDR3. Trimming cost V 0 bases and J 1 base, with 12 bases left between them. Per germline, CDR1 GTSNPN and CDR2 SVGIG (reference sequence). The CDR3 sequence is CAWSVLVALNTGELFF. The CDR3 coding sequence is TGTGCCTGGAGTGTACTAGTAGCCCTGAACACCGGGGAGCTGTTTTTT.

Turning to this clone: Germline and junction disagree at one end, which may indicate a read error. The chain employs TRBV29-1 and TRBJ1-1; the match to TRBD1 covers 8 bases. The CDR3 is made up of 14 amino acids. Germline V CDR1 and CDR2: SQVTM, ANQGSEA. The CDR3 coding sequence is TGCAGCGTGGAAGCTGACAGGGGATGGGCTGAAGCTTTCTTT. It translates to CSVEADRGWAEAFF.

This clone showed up just a few times. The chain recombines TRBV6-6 with TRBJ2-1; no clear D. This CDR3 is 12 amino acids long. Germline-derived CDR1 and CDR2 are MNHNY and SVGAGI (reference sequence). With 6 bases removed from V and 5 bases from J, the gap between germline ends came to 8 bases. In nucleotides, the CDR3 is TGTGCCAGCAGCAAACAGAACAATGAGCAGTTCTTC. Translated: CASSKQNNEQFF.

This rearrangement joins TRBV25-1 to TRBJ2-4; 7 bases align to TRBD1. The CDR3 consists of 16 residues. Germline loops: CDR1 MGHDK, CDR2 SYGVNS. Trimming took 4 bases from V and 6 from J; bases not matched to a gene: 12. The CDR3 coding sequence is TGTGCCAGCAGTGCCTTCCTGGGACAGTCCCGAAACATTCAGTACTTC. Translating gives CASSAFLGQSRNIQYF.